Listed below are T cell receptor beta chains from one sample, sequenced in a study of identical twins. TCRdb analysed the 5' RACE reads with MiXCR anew, one entry per CDR3 protein. In the table there are 400,000 to 550,000 distinct CDR3 sequences, more than 13% of which are singletons. In addition, the sample was reused for a study of yellow fever vaccine responses in identical twins.

Sequencing used CD4+ T cells sorted from blood. These receptors came from a woman aged 18-29 years in good health. The conserved cysteine and the conserved F or W are not part of the CDR3 here. A D gene is named only where the DNA matches it firmly. Only some rows state a clone size, as once, few, many or a class for expanded clones.

CDR3aa | j_gene | abundance | d_gene | v_gene
ASRYGRNNQPQH | TRBJ1-5 | - | - | TRBV28
ASSYWGATISNQPQH | TRBJ1-5 | few | - | TRBV6-2/TRBV6-3
ASSSSSGMAFNQPQH | TRBJ1-5 | - | - | TRBV6-5
ASSLGTGRNTEAF | TRBJ1-1 | many | TRBD1 | TRBV7-2
ASSPFNSPLH | TRBJ1-6 | few | - | TRBV7-2
AWTPGDRGTYEQY | TRBJ2-7 | - | TRBD1 | TRBV30
ASSPDSPETQY | TRBJ2-5 | - | - | TRBV7-9
ASSLQNNEQF | TRBJ2-1 | few | - | TRBV5-1
ASKEEGGPGETQY | TRBJ2-5 | few | TRBD2 | TRBV3-1
ASSDEGTSGRSTDTQY | TRBJ2-3 | few | TRBD2 | TRBV6-2/TRBV6-3
ASSQVVGRGNEQF | TRBJ2-1 | few | TRBD1 | TRBV4-1
SARGYPYPETQY | TRBJ2-5 | - | - | TRBV29-1
ASSLVPSGGAHTGELF | TRBJ2-2 | few | TRBD2 | TRBV5-6
ASRTGDLGSYEAF | TRBJ1-1 | - | - | TRBV19
ASSQSRNQPQH | TRBJ1-5 | few | - | TRBV23-1
ASSLDLTTGELF | TRBJ2-2 | - | - | TRBV5-1
ASTSLRPSPVTQY | TRBJ2-5 | - | - | TRBV5-5
ASSSKRTDREQY | TRBJ2-7 | many | - | TRBV7-9
ASSLGAKNYEQY | TRBJ2-7 | few | - | TRBV12-3/TRBV12-4
ATSHDSYEQY | TRBJ2-7 | - | - | TRBV15
ASSEKAASREQF | TRBJ2-1 | - | - | TRBV2
ASSESGRNYGYT | TRBJ1-2 | - | - | TRBV25-1
ASNGRYQPQH | TRBJ1-5 | many | - | TRBV2
ASSQGGGQSRRPLYSAEQY | TRBJ2-7 | few | TRBD2 | TRBV4-1
SARPRTSGSYNEQF | TRBJ2-1 | - | TRBD2 | TRBV20-1
SAKRDSRDTQY | TRBJ2-3 | few | - | TRBV20-1
ASSPMGLSDEQY | TRBJ2-7 | - | - | TRBV18
ASRPLAGSNTGELF | TRBJ2-2 | few | TRBD2 | TRBV19